This passage covers 26 T cell receptor beta chains from one sample sequenced in a study of vaccination effects on CD4 cells after COVID-19. Their cognate antigens are unknown. The method was immunoSEQ multiplex PCR; TCRdb's version includes in-frame clones alone and lacks a portion of them. The sample has tens of thousands of clones; approximately 78% are singletons. Viral peptide pools were used in the ViraFEST assay to expand antigen-specific CD4+ T cells, and sequencing came afterward. Cultured cells yielded isolated CD4+ T cells after 10 days. This person's SARS-CoV-2 infection, confirmed by PCR, occurred between March and December 2020. Sequenced here: CD4+ T cells from PBMCs cultured with a peptide pool, sampled before COVID-19 vaccination. All receptors derive from a human donor who had a prior SARS-CoV-2 infection.

This clone was counted a few times. The chain is built from TRBV3-1 (or the pseudogene TRBV3-2) and TRBJ1-2, with D unresolved. The length of the CDR3 is 15 residues. Between the trimmed V and J ends, which lost 0 bases and 1 base, there was a span of 9 bases. Germline values: CDR1 LGHDT, CDR2 YNNKEL (reference sequence). CDR3 coding DNA: TGTGCCAGCAGCCAAGAATGGACGGGTAACTATGGCTACACCTTC. Its translation: CASSQEWTGNYGYTF.

V gene TRBV5-5 combines with J gene TRBJ2-1, with 8 nucleotides matching TRBD2. This CDR3 contains 15 residues. Germline lookup yields CDR1 SGHKS and CDR2 YYEKEE (reference sequence). V gave up 2 bases and J gave up 2 bases; unmatched junction bases: 3. CDR3: CASSFRGGAYNEQFF. The CDR3 DNA reads as TGTGCCAGCAGCTTTCGGGGGGGAGCCTACAATGAGCAGTTCTTC.

The V and J genes are TRBV7-3 and TRBJ2-5; TRBD1 or TRBD2 may be the D gene (5 bases each). Per the germline V gene, CDR1 is SGHTA and CDR2 is FQGTGA. There are 14 residues in the CDR3. The V gene lost 3 bases and the J gene lost 5 bases, with 13 bases spanning the gap. CDR3 residues: CASSLQGGTETQYF. CDR3 sequence (DNA): TGTGCCAGCAGCTTGCAGGGTGGGACGGAGACCCAGTACTTC.

The chain couples TRBV15 to TRBJ1-1; 7 bases are shared with TRBD1. Germline CDR1 and CDR2: LNHNV and YYDKDF (reference sequence). V was pared by 4 bases and J by 3 bases, with 5 bases of the junction left unmatched. This CDR3 is built from 14 residues. The CDR3 nucleotides read TGTGCCACCAGCACGGGACAGAGGGACACTGAAGCTTTCTTT. Protein sequence: CATSTGQRDTEAFF.

This clone was picked up a small number of times. This chain joins TRBV5-4 and TRBJ2-7; TRBD2 matches 12 bases. There are 16 residues in the CDR3. The germline V gene has CDR1 SGHNT and CDR2 YYREEE (reference sequence). The trim removed 5 bases at V and 0 bases at J, leaving 6 bases unmatched. Here the CDR3 DNA reads TGTGCCAGCAGACCAGGACTAGCGGGGAACTCCTACGAGCAGTACTTC. Translated, it gives CASRPGLAGNSYEQYF.

In its sample, this clone was seen once. The rearrangement links TRBV7-3 to TRBJ2-6; D unresolved. The CDR3 spans 14 residues. The V end was cut by 6 bases, the J end by 0 bases, with 6 bases between. CDR1 is SGHTA and CDR2 is FQGTGA in the germline V gene. The CDR3 is CASSPFSGANVLTF. The CDR3 DNA is TGTGCCAGCAGTCCATTCTCTGGGGCCAACGTCCTGACTTTC.

This clone was counted between two and nine times. V usage is TRBV7-9 and J usage is TRBJ2-3; TRBD1 agrees at 8 bases. With V trimmed by 1 base and J by 3 bases, 3 bases remained unmatched. The germline V gene encodes CDR1 SEHNR and CDR2 FQNEAQ (reference sequence). This CDR3 is built from 15 residues. CDR3 DNA: TGTGCCAGCAGCTTAGATAGGACAGGGACAGATACGCAGTATTTT. It codes for CASSLDRTGTDTQYF.

This chain joins TRBV6-2 or TRBV6-3 and TRBJ2-7; 13 nucleotides align to TRBD2. Looked up from germline, CDR1 is MNHEY and CDR2 is SVGEGT. Trimming at V came to 5 bases and at J to 3 bases, leaving 4 bases not matched to a gene. The CDR3 covers 15 residues. CDR3 DNA sequence: TGTGCCAGCAGTGGGACTAGCGGGGCTATCTACGAGCAGTACTTC. Translation: CASSGTSGAIYEQYF.

CDR3 sequence: CASLQSTDTQYF. The DNA for the CDR3 is TGTGCCAGTTTGCAGAGCACAGATACGCAGTATTTT. The gene calls are TRBV19 and TRBJ2-3; D is undetermined. The V gene's germline CDR1 is LNHDA and CDR2 SQIVND (reference sequence). Trimming left V 8 bases short and J 0 bases short, with 6 bases between. This CDR3 is built from 12 residues.

V usage is TRBV5-4 and J usage is TRBJ1-6; TRBD1 aligns across 9 bases. CDR1 is SGHNT and CDR2 is YYREEE in the germline V gene (reference sequence). V was pared by 3 bases and J by 6 bases, with 10 bases of the junction left unmatched. The CDR3 loop spans 17 amino acids. The CDR3 region has the DNA TGTGCCAGCAGCTCCCAAGTCGGGGACAGGGTTAATTCACCCCTCCACTTT. Protein product: CASSSQVGDRVNSPLHF.

The sample holds a few counts of this clone. The chain recombines TRBV19 with TRBJ1-2; D is ambiguous. Germline CDR1 is LNHDA and CDR2 is SQIVND (reference sequence). Between the trimmed V and J ends, which lost 5 bases and 1 base, there was a span of 17 bases. CDR3 length equals 16 residues. Written as DNA, the CDR3 is TGTGCCAGTAGTTACCCGGGGAGGAGCCTTAACTATGGCTACACCTTC. This codes for CASSYPGRSLNYGYTF.

This clone occurred a few times. This chain uses TRBV7-2 with TRBJ1-1, with D maybe TRBD1 (5 bases). Germline V gene sequence: CDR1 SGHTA, CDR2 FQGNSA. V was clipped by 5 bases and J by 4 bases, with 14 bases between them. The CDR3 contains 14 residues. CDR3 nucleotides: TGTGCCAGCAGCGAGGTCCAGGGATTCACTGAAGCTTTCTTT. Residues: CASSEVQGFTEAFF.

The chain uses TRBV7-9 and TRBJ2-7; TRBD1 agrees at 7 bases. The germline gives CDR1 SEHNR, CDR2 FQNEAQ (reference sequence). This CDR3 contains 16 residues. V lost 4 bases, J lost 2 bases, and 11 bases stayed unmatched. In nucleotides, the CDR3 is TGTGCCAGCAGCTCGTCCGAAGAAGGGGGCGCCTACGAGCAGTACTTC. This encodes CASSSSEEGGAYEQYF.

The V gene is TRBV5-1, the J gene TRBJ2-7; 11 positions agree with TRBD1. Germline CDR1 is SGHRS and CDR2 is YFSETQ. Germline trimming cut 4 bases from V and 0 bases from J; bases unmatched to any gene: 3. The CDR3 has 15 residues. Here the CDR3 DNA reads TGCGCCAGCAGCCGGGGACAGGGGGGCTCCTACGAGCAGTACTTC. Its protein product is CASSRGQGGSYEQYF.

This clone was observed a few times. The chain uses TRBV7-2 and TRBJ2-7; D gene ambiguous. Germline V gene lookup returns CDR1 SGHTA and CDR2 FQGNSA. The CDR3 covers 15 residues. V dropped 3 bases and J dropped 4 bases, with 16 bases sitting between them. The CDR3 DNA sequence: TGTGCCAGCAGCTTGGACGAGGTCATTATGTACGAGCAGTACTTC. It codes for CASSLDEVIMYEQYF.

The chain joins TRBV18 to TRBJ2-7; 7 bases map to TRBD2. The CDR3 is 14 amino acids. Trimming at V came to 3 bases and at J to 1 base, leaving 3 bases not matched to a gene. Germline loops: CDR1 KGHSH, CDR2 LQKENI. The CDR3, as DNA: TGTGCCAGCTCACCCGCTAGCGGTTCCTACGAGCAGTACTTC. Encoded protein: CASSPASGSYEQYF.

The chain is built from TRBV28 and TRBJ1-2, with 8 bases lining up with TRBD1. CDR1 and CDR2 (germline): MDHEN, SYDVKM. V was clipped by 5 bases and J by 7 bases; unmatched bases: 15. The CDR3 has 16 residues. The chain's CDR3 is CASSPALAQGASGYTF. The CDR3 DNA follows: TGTGCCAGCAGTCCCGCCCTGGCCCAGGGGGCTAGTGGCTACACCTTC.

This clone was counted between two and nine times. The chain uses TRBV19 and TRBJ1-5, with D possibly TRBD1 on 6 matching bases. The CDR3 contains 13 residues. V dropped 6 bases and J dropped 7 bases, with 13 bases sitting between them. Germline CDR1 reads LNHDA; CDR2 reads SQIVND (reference sequence). The CDR3, as DNA: TGTGCCAGTAGCTGGGGGGGGCGGCAGCCCCAGCATTTT. It yields the protein CASSWGGRQPQHF.

The chain recombines TRBV2 with TRBJ2-2; no definite D call. Germline CDR1 is SNHLY and CDR2 is FYNNEI. There are 14 residues in the CDR3. V gave up 4 bases and J gave up 4 bases, with 10 bases separating them. The CDR3: CASSAGVRTGELFF. CDR3 nucleotide sequence: TGTGCCAGCAGTGCTGGGGTGCGCACCGGGGAGCTGTTTTTT.

The V call is TRBV12-5, the J call TRBJ2-2; 8 bases line up with TRBD1. Germline assignment: CDR1 LGHNT and CDR2 FRNRAP. J gave up 7 bases and V 0 bases, and 4 bases lay outside the gene matches. This CDR3 has 15 amino acids. Here the CDR3 reads CASGLVRGLSGELFF. CDR3 DNA: TGTGCTAGTGGTTTGGTCAGGGGGCTTAGCGGGGAGCTGTTTTTT.

The chain uses TRBV4-2 and TRBJ2-2; D gene ambiguous. In germline, CDR1 is LGHNA, CDR2 YNFKEQ. This CDR3 spans 12 amino acids. The ends were cut back, 6 bases at V and 1 base at J, with 3 bases in the middle. This chain's CDR3 is CASRKNTGELFF. The CDR3, as DNA: TGTGCCAGCAGGAAGAACACCGGGGAGCTGTTTTTT.

The genes are TRBV3-1 (or the pseudogene TRBV3-2) and TRBJ1-1; the D gene is possibly TRBD1 (5 bases). The CDR3 has 17 amino acids. Trimming shortened V by 2 bases and J by 4 bases, and 20 bases separated the two germline ends. CDR1 and CDR2 from the germline V gene are LGHDT and YNNKEL (reference sequence). In nucleotides, the CDR3 is TGTGCCAGCAGCCAAAGAATAGGACCAGGGCCGGGCACTGAAGCTTTCTTT. The encoded protein is CASSQRIGPGPGTEAFF.

This chain connects TRBV6-5 to TRBJ1-5, with 10 nucleotides matching TRBD1. This CDR3 comprises 12 residues. V trimming: 4 bases; J trimming: 16 bases; junction bases outside the gene matches: 7. Germline-derived CDR1 and CDR2 are MNHEY and SVGAGI. The CDR3 region is CASSSGTGVPHF. The CDR3 DNA is TGTGCCAGCAGTTCCGGGACAGGGGTCCCCCATTTT.

The V gene is TRBV9, the J gene TRBJ2-2; the D gene is possibly TRBD1 (5 bases). The V gene's germline CDR1 is SGDLS and CDR2 YYNGEE. Between the trimmed V and J ends, which lost 8 bases and 2 bases, there was a span of 13 bases. The CDR3 runs to 14 residues. CDR3 sequence (DNA): TGTGCCAGTAAAATAGGACACAACACCGGGGAGCTGTTTTTT. Translated: CASKIGHNTGELFF.

The chain links TRBV5-8 to TRBJ2-1; 9 bases line up with TRBD1. The trim removed 2 bases at V and 5 bases at J, leaving 11 bases unmatched. Per germline, CDR1 SGHTS and CDR2 YDEGEE. This CDR3 is 17 amino acids long. The CDR3 DNA sequence: TGTGCCAGCAGCTTCTTGACAGGGGGTTTTTTCAACAATGAGCAGTTCTTC. It translates to CASSFLTGGFFNNEQFF.

A few counts support this clone. V is TRBV7-2 and J is TRBJ2-1, with 10 nucleotides matching TRBD2. Germline CDR1 SGHTA, CDR2 FQGNSA. V was clipped by 2 bases and J by 0 bases; unmatched bases: 10. CDR3 length: 19 amino acids. The CDR3: CASSLSVLAGASSYNEQFF. In DNA, the CDR3 is TGTGCCAGCAGCTTATCGGTCCTAGCGGGGGCGAGCTCCTACAATGAGCAGTTCTTC.